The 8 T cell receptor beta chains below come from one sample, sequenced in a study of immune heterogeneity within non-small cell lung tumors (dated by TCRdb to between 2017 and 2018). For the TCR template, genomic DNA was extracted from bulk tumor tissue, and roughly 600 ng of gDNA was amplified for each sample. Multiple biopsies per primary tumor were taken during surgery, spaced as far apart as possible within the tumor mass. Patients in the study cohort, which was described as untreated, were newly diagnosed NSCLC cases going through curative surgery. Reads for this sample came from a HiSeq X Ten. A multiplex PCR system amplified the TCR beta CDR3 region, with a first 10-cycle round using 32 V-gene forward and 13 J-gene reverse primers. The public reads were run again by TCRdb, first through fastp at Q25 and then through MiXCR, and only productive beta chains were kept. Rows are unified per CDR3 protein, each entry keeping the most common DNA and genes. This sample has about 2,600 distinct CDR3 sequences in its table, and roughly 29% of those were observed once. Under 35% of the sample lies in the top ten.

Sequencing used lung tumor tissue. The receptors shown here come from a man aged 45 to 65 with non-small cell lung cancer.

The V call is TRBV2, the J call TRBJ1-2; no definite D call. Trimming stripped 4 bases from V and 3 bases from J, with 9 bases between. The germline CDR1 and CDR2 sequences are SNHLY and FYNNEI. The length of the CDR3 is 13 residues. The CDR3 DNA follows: TGTGCCAGCAGTGCTTCCAAGGACTATGGCTACACCTTC. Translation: CASSASKDYGYTF. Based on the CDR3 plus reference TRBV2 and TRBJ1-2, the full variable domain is EPEVTQTPSHQVTQMGQEVILRCVPISNHLYFYWYRQILGQKVEFLVSFYNNEISEKSEIFDDQFSVERPDGSNFTLKIRSTKLEDSAMYFCASSASKDYGYTFGSGTRLTVV.

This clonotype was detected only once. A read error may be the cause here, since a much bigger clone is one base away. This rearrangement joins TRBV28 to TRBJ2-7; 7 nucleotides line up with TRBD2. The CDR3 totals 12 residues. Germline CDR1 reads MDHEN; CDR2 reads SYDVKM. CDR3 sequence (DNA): TGTGCCAGCAGCCTACTAGCGTGGGAGCAGTGCTTC. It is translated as CASSLLAWEQCF.

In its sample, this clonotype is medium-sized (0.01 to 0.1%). The DNA for the CDR3 is TGTGCCTGGAGTGGAATTAGCGGGAGGGCCTATAGCTCCTACAATGAGCAGTTCTTC. Translated, it gives CAWSGISGRAYSSYNEQFF. This rearrangement joins TRBV30 to TRBJ2-1; 11 nucleotides match TRBD2. Germline lookup yields CDR1 GTSNPN and CDR2 SVGIG (reference sequence). The CDR3 is made up of 19 amino acids. J gave up 0 bases and V 1 base, and 11 bases lay outside the gene matches.

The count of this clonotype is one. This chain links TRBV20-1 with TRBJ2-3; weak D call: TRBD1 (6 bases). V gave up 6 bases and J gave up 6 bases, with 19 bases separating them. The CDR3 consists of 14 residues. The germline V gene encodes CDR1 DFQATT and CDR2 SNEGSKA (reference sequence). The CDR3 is CSATRGTGTDTQYF. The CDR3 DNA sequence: TGCAGTGCCACGAGGGGGACGGGTACGGATACGCAGTATTTT.

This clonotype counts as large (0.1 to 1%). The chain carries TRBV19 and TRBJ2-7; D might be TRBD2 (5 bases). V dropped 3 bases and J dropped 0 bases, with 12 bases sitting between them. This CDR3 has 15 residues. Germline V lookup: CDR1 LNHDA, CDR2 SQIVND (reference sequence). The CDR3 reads CASSIEWTASYEQYF. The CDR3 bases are TGTGCCAGTAGTATCGAGTGGACTGCCTCCTACGAGCAGTACTTC.

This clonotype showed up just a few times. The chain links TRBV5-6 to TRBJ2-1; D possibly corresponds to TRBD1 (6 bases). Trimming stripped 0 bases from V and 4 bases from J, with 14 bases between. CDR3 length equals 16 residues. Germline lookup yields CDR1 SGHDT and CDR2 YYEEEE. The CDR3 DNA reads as TGTGCCAGCAGCTTGGGGCCGACAGGTTCTTACAATGAGCAGTTCTTC. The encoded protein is CASSLGPTGSYNEQFF. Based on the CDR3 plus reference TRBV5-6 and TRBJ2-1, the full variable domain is DAGVTQSPTHLIKTRGQQVTLRCSPKSGHDTVSWYQQALGQGPQFIFQYYEEEERQRGNFPDRFSGHQFPNYSSELNVNALLLGDSALYLCASSLGPTGSYNEQFFGPGTRLTVL.

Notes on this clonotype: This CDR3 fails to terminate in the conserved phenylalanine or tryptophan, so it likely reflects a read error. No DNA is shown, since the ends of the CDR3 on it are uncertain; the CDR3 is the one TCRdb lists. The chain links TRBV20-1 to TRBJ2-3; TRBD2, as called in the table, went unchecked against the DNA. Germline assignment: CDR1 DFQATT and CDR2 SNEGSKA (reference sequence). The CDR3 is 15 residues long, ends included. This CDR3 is CSASLAGISEQYFGP.

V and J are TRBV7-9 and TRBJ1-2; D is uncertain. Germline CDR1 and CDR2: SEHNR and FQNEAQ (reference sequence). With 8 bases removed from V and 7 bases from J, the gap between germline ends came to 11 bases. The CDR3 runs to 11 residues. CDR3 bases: TGTGCCAGCGGGTCTTATACTGGCTACACCTTC. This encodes CASGSYTGYTF.